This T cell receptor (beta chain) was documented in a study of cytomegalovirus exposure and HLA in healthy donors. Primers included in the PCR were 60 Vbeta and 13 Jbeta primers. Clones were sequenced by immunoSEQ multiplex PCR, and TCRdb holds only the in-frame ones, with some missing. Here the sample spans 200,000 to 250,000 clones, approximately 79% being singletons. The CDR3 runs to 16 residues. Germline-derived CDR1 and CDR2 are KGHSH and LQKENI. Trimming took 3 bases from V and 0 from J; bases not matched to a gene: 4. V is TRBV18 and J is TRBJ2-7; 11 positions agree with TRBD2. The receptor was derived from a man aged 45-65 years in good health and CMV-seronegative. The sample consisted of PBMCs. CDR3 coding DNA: TGTGCCAGCTCACCGGGAACTAGCGGGAGCTCCTACGAGCAGTACTTC. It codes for CASSPGTSGSSYEQYF. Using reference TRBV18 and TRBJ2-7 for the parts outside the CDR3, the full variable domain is NAGVMQNPRHLVRRRGQEARLRCSPMKGHSHVYWYRQLPEEGLKFMVYLQKENIIDESGMPKERFSAEFPKEGPSILRIQQVVRGDSAAYFCASSPGTSGSSYEQYFGPGTRLTVT.